This T cell receptor beta chain stems from a study of chemoradiotherapy in HPV16-positive cancers. CDR3 length: 15 residues. Profiled with immunoSEQ multiplex PCR; TCRdb holds only in-frame clones, not every one. The sample consists of roughly 6,400 clones, around 89% of them appearing once. The source was tumor tissue, collected from a patient who underwent chemoradiotherapy. The origin of this receptor is a human donor with HPV-associated anogenital cancer. The V and J genes are TRBV21-1 and TRBJ2-1; the D call in the table, TRBD2, was not verified against the DNA. TRBV21-1 is listed as a pseudogene. The CDR3 region has the DNA TGTGCCAGCAGCAAAGCTAGTTACCACTACAATGAGCAGTTCTTC. Protein sequence: CASSKASYHYNEQFF.